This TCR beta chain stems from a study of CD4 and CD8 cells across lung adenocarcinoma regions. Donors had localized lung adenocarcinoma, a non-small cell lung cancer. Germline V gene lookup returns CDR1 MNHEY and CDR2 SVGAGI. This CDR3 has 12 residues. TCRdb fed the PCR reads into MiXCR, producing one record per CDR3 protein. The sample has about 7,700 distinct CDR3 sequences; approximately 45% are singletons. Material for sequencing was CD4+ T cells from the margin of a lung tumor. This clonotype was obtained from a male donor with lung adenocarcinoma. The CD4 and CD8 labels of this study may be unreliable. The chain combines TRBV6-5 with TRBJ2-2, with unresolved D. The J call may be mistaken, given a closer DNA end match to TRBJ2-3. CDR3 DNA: TGTGCCAGCAGTTTCAACGGAGAGACGCAGTATTTT. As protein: CASSFNGETQYF.